Below, 26 T cell receptor beta chains from the same sample are listed, as sequenced in a study of identical twins. In TCRdb, the 5' RACE reads were re-called with MiXCR into one record per CDR3 protein. The sample yields about 720,000 distinct CDR3 sequences, roughly 8% seen once. This sample was shared with a second study, whose subject was yellow fever vaccine responses in identical twins.

Material: PBMCs. The receptor source for this set is a woman between 18 and 29 years old in good health.

V is TRBV6-5 and J is TRBJ2-7; D is unclear. V lost 1 base to trimming and J lost 7 bases, with 5 bases between them. This CDR3 contains 11 residues. CDR1 is MNHEY, CDR2 SVGAGI, per germline. The CDR3 DNA follows: TGTGCCAGCAGTTACTTGGAAGAGCAGTACTTC. Amino acid sequence: CASSYLEEQYF.

This clonotype was counted between two and nine times. The V gene is TRBV5-1, the J gene TRBJ2-7, with a possible D match to TRBD2 (5 bases). The CDR3 has 15 residues. The germline V gene has CDR1 SGHRS and CDR2 YFSETQ. Trimming took 4 bases from V and 5 from J, leaving 19 bases between them. The CDR3 spells CASSPTDWNIHEQYF. The CDR3 bases are TGCGCCAGCAGCCCTACGGACTGGAACATCCACGAGCAGTACTTC.

This clonotype was observed a handful of times. The chain combines TRBV6-1 with TRBJ2-1, with a possible D match to TRBD1 (6 bases). V lost 9 bases and J 8 bases, leaving 11 bases between the germline ends. From germline, CDR1 is MNHNS and CDR2 SASEGT. CDR3 length equals 11 residues. CDR3 amino acids: CASHRADEQFF. The CDR3, as DNA: TGTGCCAGTCACAGGGCAGATGAGCAGTTCTTC.

The rearrangement links TRBV20-1 to TRBJ1-2; TRBD1 is a possible D gene (5 bases). The germline CDR1 and CDR2 sequences are DFQATT and SNEGSKA (reference sequence). This CDR3 is built from 16 residues. Deletions cut 3 bases from V and 0 bases from J, with 17 bases between. CDR3 in DNA: TGCAGTGCTAGGATCCCGATACCGGGGGCTAACTATGGCTACACCTTC. Translating it yields CSARIPIPGANYGYTF.

The CDR3: CSARRTSAYEQYF. The CDR3 nucleotides read TGCAGTGCTAGGAGGACTAGCGCCTACGAGCAGTACTTC. This sequence joins TRBV20-1 and TRBJ2-7, with 9 nucleotides matching TRBD2. Germline V gene lookup returns CDR1 DFQATT and CDR2 SNEGSKA (reference sequence). The CDR3 consists of 13 residues. The junction had 2 bases not matched to a gene; V was cut back by 3 bases and J by 2 bases.

Ten or more counts support this clonotype. This sequence joins TRBV12-3 or TRBV12-4 and TRBJ1-1; unclear D gene. The CDR3 is 14 amino acids. Trimming removed 6 bases from V and 0 bases from J, with 11 bases in between. CDR3 bases: TGTGCCAGCAGGCGACTACTGGTGAACACTGAAGCTTTCTTT. Translating gives CASRRLLVNTEAFF.

This clonotype was observed many times. The chain couples TRBV3-1 to TRBJ2-3, with 7 positions matching TRBD1. The CDR3 loop spans 14 amino acids. V dropped 4 bases and J dropped 5; count of bases not matched to a gene: 6. Per germline, CDR1 LGHDT and CDR2 YNNKEL (reference sequence). For the CDR3, the DNA is TGTGCCAGCAGCCGTGGCAGGGGGATAGATACGCAGTATTTT. The encoded protein is CASSRGRGIDTQYF.

V and J are TRBV4-3 and TRBJ2-1; D call uncertain. Germline CDR1 is LGHNA and CDR2 is YSLEER. V lost 5 bases, J lost 6 bases, and 11 bases lay in between. The CDR3 is made up of 13 amino acids. Written as DNA, the CDR3 is TGCGCCAGCAGCAGGCATCCCTTCAATGAGCAGTTCTTC. Translated: CASSRHPFNEQFF.

This clonotype showed up just a few times. The chain recombines TRBV6-5 with TRBJ2-3, with 9 bases identical to TRBD2. Trimming at V came to 6 bases and at J to 0 bases, leaving 7 bases not matched to a gene. CDR3 length: 16 residues. Germline loops: CDR1 MNHEY, CDR2 SVGAGI. The CDR3 DNA follows: TGTGCCAGCAGGTCTACTAGCGGGCTAAGCACAGATACGCAGTATTTT. It specifies CASRSTSGLSTDTQYF.

In its sample, this clonotype was seen a few times. The J gene is TRBJ2-7, the V gene TRBV5-5; 8 positions agree with TRBD1. With V trimmed by 3 bases and J by 3 bases, 5 bases remained unmatched. The germline gives CDR1 SGHKS, CDR2 YYEKEE (reference sequence). This CDR3 is built from 14 residues. In nucleotides, the CDR3 is TGTGCCAGCAGCTCGACAGGGGAAGGCTACGAGCAGTACTTC. Protein: CASSSTGEGYEQYF.

This clonotype was detected many times. The chain is built from TRBV28 and TRBJ2-1; TRBD1 is a possible D gene (6 bases). CDR3 length: 16 amino acids. Trimming stripped 2 bases from V and 0 bases from J, with 11 bases between. CDR1 is MDHEN, CDR2 SYDVKM, per germline. The CDR3 loop reads CASSLTGQISYNEQFF. The CDR3, as DNA: TGTGCCAGCAGTTTAACAGGACAGATCTCCTACAATGAGCAGTTCTTC.

This chain joins TRBV10-2 and TRBJ2-5, with D unresolved. Germline V gene sequence: CDR1 WSHSY, CDR2 SAAADI. V was pared by 3 bases and J by 4 bases, with 15 bases between. CDR3 length: 15 amino acids. In DNA, the CDR3 is TGCGCCAGCAGTGATACACTAACAGCAGGAGAGACCCAGTACTTC. Its translation is CASSDTLTAGETQYF.

This clonotype was counted ten times or more. This chain links TRBV11-3 with TRBJ2-1, with 9 bases identical to TRBD2. Looked up from germline, CDR1 is SGHNT and CDR2 is YENEEA. The V segment lost 8 bases and the J segment 3 bases; nucleotides outside the gene matches: 14. This CDR3 spans 17 amino acids. DNA for the CDR3: TGTGCCAGCGGTTTCAGGCTAGCGGGGAGAATCTACAATGAGCAGTTCTTC. It encodes CASGFRLAGRIYNEQFF. The full variable domain, in which reference TRBV11-3 and TRBJ2-1 provide the parts outside the CDR3, is EAGVVQSPRYKIIEKKQPVAFWCNPISGHNTLYWYLQNLGQGPELLIRYENEEAVDDSQLPKDRFSAERLKGVDSTLKIQPAELGDSAVYLCASGFRLAGRIYNEQFFGPGTRLTVL.

The V gene is TRBV12-3 or TRBV12-4, the J gene TRBJ2-5; D may be TRBD1 or TRBD2 (5 bases each). The ends were cut back, 11 bases at V and 2 bases at J, with 12 bases in the middle. The CDR3 loop spans 12 amino acids. CDR3: CASGQDQETQYF. CDR3 in DNA: TGTGCCTCGGGGCAGGATCAAGAGACCCAGTACTTC.

There are a few counts of this clonotype. The CDR3 sequence is CASSLPSGVNTGELFF. The DNA of the CDR3 is TGTGCCAGCAGCTTACCTAGCGGGGTGAACACCGGGGAGCTGTTTTTT. This chain connects TRBV7-3 to TRBJ2-2; the match to TRBD2 covers 9 bases. The CDR3 length is 16 residues. V lost 2 bases and J lost 1; bases outside the gene matches: 2. From germline, CDR1 is SGHTA and CDR2 FQGTGA.

This sequence joins TRBV19 and TRBJ2-4; tentatively, D is TRBD2 (6 bases). CDR3 length: 13 residues. Germline-derived CDR1 and CDR2 are LNHDA and SQIVND (reference sequence). Trimming took 6 bases from V and 5 from J, leaving 11 bases between them. This chain's CDR3 is CASRTTGENIQYF. As DNA, the CDR3 is TGTGCCAGTAGAACCACGGGGGAAAACATTCAGTACTTC.

The V gene is TRBV7-3, the J gene TRBJ1-1; D perhaps matches TRBD1 (5 bases). The CDR3 spans 15 residues. The ends were cut back, 6 bases at V and 3 bases at J, with 17 bases in the middle. The germline CDR1 and CDR2 sequences are SGHTA and FQGTGA. The CDR3 is CASSLRGSWDTEAFF. In nucleotides, the CDR3 is TGTGCCAGCAGTTTGAGGGGATCATGGGACACTGAAGCTTTCTTT.

The chain couples TRBV6-5 to TRBJ2-7; 15 bases are shared with TRBD2. CDR1 MNHEY and CDR2 SVGAGI come from the germline V gene. The J segment lost 6 bases and the V segment lost 4 bases, leaving 1 base of the junction unmatched. This CDR3 comprises 14 residues. CDR3 loop: CASSWTSGRGEQYF. CDR3 DNA: TGTGCCAGCAGTTGGACTAGCGGGAGGGGCGAGCAGTACTTC.

This clonotype was recorded a few times. V usage is TRBV7-9 and J usage is TRBJ2-1, with D possibly TRBD2 on 5 matching bases. Trimming shortened V by 1 base and J by 12 bases, and 10 bases separated the two germline ends. CDR1 SEHNR and CDR2 FQNEAQ come from the germline V gene (reference sequence). This CDR3 region has 12 residues. The DNA of the CDR3 is TGTGCCAGCAGCTTAGATCCAGAGGGGCAGTTCTTC. Encoded protein: CASSLDPEGQFF.

This clonotype was detected only a few times. This chain joins TRBV7-9 and TRBJ2-1, with 8 bases that match TRBD2. Germline lookup yields CDR1 SEHNR and CDR2 FQNEAQ (reference sequence). The CDR3 spans 16 residues. V was clipped by 5 bases and J by 10 bases; unmatched bases: 16. The CDR3 DNA is TGTGCCAGCAGCCCAGGAGTGGGGACTAGTATTTGGGAGCAGTTCTTC. As protein: CASSPGVGTSIWEQFF.

This clonotype was counted many times. Here the CDR3 DNA reads TGTGCCAGCAGTTACGGTACAGATACGCAGTATTTT. It encodes CASSYGTDTQYF. The gene calls are TRBV6-5 and TRBJ2-3; D unclear. V dropped 2 bases and J dropped 3 bases, with 3 bases sitting between them. Germline CDR1 reads MNHEY; CDR2 reads SVGAGI. The CDR3 is made up of 12 amino acids.

The chain recombines TRBV28 with TRBJ2-5; TRBD2 aligns across 10 bases. J was trimmed by 9 bases and V by 3 bases; bases with no gene match: 28. CDR1 is MDHEN, CDR2 SYDVKM, per germline. The CDR3 is 21 residues long. The DNA of the CDR3 is TGTGCCAGCAGTTTGAAGACAATAGGCAGGGAGATAGCGGGGGGCCGAAACCCCCAGTACTTC. This translates into CASSLKTIGREIAGGRNPQYF.

This clonotype was seen only once. This may be a read error: a much more frequent sequence differs by one nucleotide. The V gene is TRBV24-1, the J gene TRBJ2-2; the D call may be TRBD1 or TRBD2 (5 bases each). Per germline, CDR1 KGHDR and CDR2 SFDVKD. The CDR3 contains 16 residues. The CDR3 here is CAASDLGRPNTGELFF. CDR3 coding DNA: TGTGCCGCCAGTGATTTGGGACGGCCCAACACCGGGGAGCTGTTTTTT.

V usage is TRBV19 and J usage is TRBJ1-1; D is unresolved. The V and J ends lost 3 bases and 6 bases respectively, with 11 bases between them. The germline V gene has CDR1 LNHDA and CDR2 SQIVND (reference sequence). This CDR3 is 13 amino acids long. Here the CDR3 DNA reads TGTGCCAGTAGTATGAAGGGTAGATCTGAAGCTTTCTTT. Translating gives CASSMKGRSEAFF.

The chain uses TRBV12-3 or TRBV12-4 and TRBJ2-2; D is unclear. The CDR3 totals 10 residues. The V gene lost 10 bases and the J gene lost 7 bases, with 7 bases spanning the gap. The CDR3 region has the DNA TGTGCCACCTACAACGGGGAGCTGTTTTTT. Protein: CATYNGELFF.

The V call is TRBV28, the J call TRBJ2-7, with TRBD2 identical over 7 bases. CDR3 length equals 14 residues. With 3 bases clipped from V and 4 bases from J, the junction kept 6 bases outside the gene matches. The V gene's germline CDR1 is MDHEN and CDR2 SYDVKM. In nucleotides, the CDR3 is TGTGCCAGCAGTTTCCGGGAGGTCACTTACGAGCAGTACTTC. It is translated as CASSFREVTYEQYF.